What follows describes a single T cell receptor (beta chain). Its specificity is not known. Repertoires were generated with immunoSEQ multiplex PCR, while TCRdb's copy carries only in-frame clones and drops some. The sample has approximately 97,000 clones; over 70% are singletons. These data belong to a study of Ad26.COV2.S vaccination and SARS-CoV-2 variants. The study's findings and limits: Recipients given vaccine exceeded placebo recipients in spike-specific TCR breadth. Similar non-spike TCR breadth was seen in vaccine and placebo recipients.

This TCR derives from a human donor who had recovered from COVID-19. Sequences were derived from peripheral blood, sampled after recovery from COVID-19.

The CDR3 region is CASSPRTSPETQYF. The CDR3 DNA reads TGTGCCAGCAGTCCTCGGACTAGCCCTGAGACCCAGTACTTC. The chain combines TRBV6-6 with TRBJ2-5; 8 bases are shared with TRBD2. This CDR3 is 14 amino acids long. Germline V gene sequence: CDR1 MNHNY, CDR2 SVGAGI (reference sequence). V shed 5 bases, J shed 5 bases, and the junction held 7 bases outside the gene matches.